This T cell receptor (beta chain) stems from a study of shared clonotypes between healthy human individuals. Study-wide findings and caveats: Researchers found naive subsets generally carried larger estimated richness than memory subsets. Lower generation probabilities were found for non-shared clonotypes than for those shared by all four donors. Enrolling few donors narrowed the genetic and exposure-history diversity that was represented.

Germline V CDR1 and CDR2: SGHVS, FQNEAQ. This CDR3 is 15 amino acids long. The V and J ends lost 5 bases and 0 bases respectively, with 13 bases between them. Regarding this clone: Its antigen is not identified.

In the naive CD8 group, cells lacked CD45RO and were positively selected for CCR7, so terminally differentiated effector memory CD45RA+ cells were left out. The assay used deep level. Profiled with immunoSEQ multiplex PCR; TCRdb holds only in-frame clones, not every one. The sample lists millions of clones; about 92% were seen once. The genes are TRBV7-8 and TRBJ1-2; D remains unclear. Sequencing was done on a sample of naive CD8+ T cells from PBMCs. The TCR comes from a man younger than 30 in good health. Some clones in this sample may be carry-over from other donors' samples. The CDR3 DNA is TGTGCCAGCAGCCTAAACCCGGGTCCTAACTATGGCTACACCTTC. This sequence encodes CASSLNPGPNYGYTF.